The 14 T cell receptor beta chains below all came from one sample that was sequenced in a study of T cell clonotyping in hematopoietic cell transplantation. Sequencing was performed with immunoSEQ multiplex PCR; in TCRdb, only in-frame clones are kept and a portion is missing. Seen here are over 9,000 clones, roughly four fifths observed once, and the top ten hold about 54%. The sequences come from PBMCs, collected at the time of graft-versus-host disease after allogeneic stem cell transplant. These receptors all stem from a male patient aged 60-69 years who had an allogeneic stem cell transplant from an unrelated donor, so the T cells may come from the graft donor. Some clones in this sample may be carry-over from other donors' samples.

V and J are TRBV5-6 and TRBJ1-2; D gene uncertain. CDR1 is SGHDT, CDR2 YYEEEE, per germline. Trimming removed 4 bases from V and 5 bases from J, with 6 bases in between. This CDR3 is 11 amino acids long. CDR3 nucleotide sequence: TGTGCCAGCAGCCTCGGGTATGGCTACACCTTC. Amino acid sequence: CASSLGYGYTF.

This chain joins TRBV5-1 and TRBJ1-1; D might be TRBD1 (6 bases). There are 16 residues in the CDR3. V was shortened by 0 bases and J by 5 bases, with 17 bases between the two germline ends. Per germline, CDR1 SGHRS and CDR2 YFSETQ. CDR3 nucleotide sequence: TGCGCCAGCAGCTTGGCCCAGGGGAGGGAGGGGACTGAAGCTTTCTTT. Protein sequence: CASSLAQGREGTEAFF.

This clone ranks as medium-sized. The chain carries TRBV6-6 and TRBJ2-3; tentatively, D is TRBD2 (6 bases). Trimming took 6 bases from V and 5 from J, leaving 15 bases between them. The CDR3 extends over 14 amino acids. In germline, CDR1 is MNHNY, CDR2 SVGAGI (reference sequence). The CDR3 sequence: CASRLSGSGDTQYF. CDR3 bases: TGTGCCAGCAGACTGTCTGGTAGCGGAGATACGCAGTATTTT.

This rearrangement joins TRBV9 to TRBJ2-5, with TRBD2 matching over 15 bases. The CDR3 sequence is 15 residues long. Germline loops: CDR1 SGDLS, CDR2 YYNGEE. Trimming at V came to 4 bases and at J to 5 bases, leaving 3 bases not matched to a gene. The CDR3 loop reads CASSTGLAGGETQYF. For the CDR3, the DNA is TGTGCCAGCAGCACAGGACTAGCGGGGGGGGAGACCCAGTACTTC. Full variable domain (missing parts from reference TRBV9 and TRBJ2-5): DSGVTQTPKHLITATGQRVTLRCSPRSGDLSVYWYQQSLDQGLQFLIQYYNGEERAKGNILERFSAQQFPDLHSELNLSSLELGDSALYFCASSTGLAGGETQYFGPGTRLLVL.

The V call is TRBV6-5, the J call TRBJ2-7; 7 bases agree with TRBD1. Losses at the gene ends were 5 bases for V and 5 bases for J; bases not matched to a gene: 3. The germline gives CDR1 MNHEY, CDR2 SVGAGI. This CDR3 contains 12 residues. CDR3 coding DNA: TGTGCCAGCAGTGACAGGGTCCACGAGCAGTACTTC. It translates to CASSDRVHEQYF.

This chain links TRBV19 with TRBJ2-7; the D gene is possibly TRBD2 (6 bases). V lost 4 bases and J 9 bases, leaving 25 bases between the germline ends. CDR3 length: 16 amino acids. CDR1 and CDR2 (germline): LNHDA, SQIVND (reference sequence). CDR3 protein: CASSTGGTPNTIVQYF. CDR3 coding DNA: TGTGCCAGTAGTACGGGCGGGACTCCCAACACTATCGTGCAGTACTTC. Combining the CDR3 with reference TRBV19 and TRBJ2-7 gives the whole variable domain DGGITQSPKYLFRKEGQNVTLSCEQNLNHDAMYWYRQDPGQGLRLIYYSQIVNDFQKGDIAEGYSVSREKKESFPLTVTSAQKNPTAFYLCASSTGGTPNTIVQYFGPGTRLTVT.

V and J are TRBV6-5 and TRBJ1-2; D not certain. V dropped 7 bases and J dropped 7 bases, with 16 bases sitting between them. CDR1 and CDR2 from the germline V gene are MNHEY and SVGAGI. The CDR3 runs 13 residues. CDR3 sequence (DNA): TGTGCCAGCAAAGGCAGCAAAGTCGGTGGCTACACCTTC. Protein: CASKGSKVGGYTF.

This chain joins TRBV30 and TRBJ1-4, with a possible D match to TRBD1 (6 bases). The germline V gene has CDR1 GTSNPN and CDR2 SVGIG (reference sequence). Deletions cut 4 bases from V and 4 bases from J, with 13 bases between. The length of the CDR3 is 14 residues. This CDR3 reads CAWTMTGLNEKLFF. The CDR3 coding sequence is TGTGCCTGGACCATGACAGGCCTTAATGAAAAACTGTTTTTT.

The chain uses TRBV2 and TRBJ1-5; D unclear. V was trimmed by 8 bases and J by 4 bases, leaving 12 bases between them. CDR1 SNHLY and CDR2 FYNNEI come from the germline V gene. This CDR3 contains 13 residues. This CDR3 is CASSPTGNQPQHF. The DNA for the CDR3 is TGTGCCAGCTCCCCTACTGGTAATCAGCCCCAGCATTTT.

This clone was detected only a few times. This chain uses TRBV11-2 with TRBJ2-7; D gene uncertain. Between the trimmed V and J ends, which lost 0 bases and 0 bases, there was a span of 12 bases. Germline values: CDR1 SGHAT, CDR2 FQNNGV. This CDR3 contains 16 residues. The CDR3 loop is CASSLDRTSSSYEQYF. CDR3 nucleotide sequence: TGTGCCAGCAGCTTAGATCGTACATCTAGCTCCTACGAGCAGTACTTC.

The chain couples TRBV14 to TRBJ2-3; no firm D call. CDR1 is SGHDN, CDR2 FVKESK, per germline. The CDR3 extends over 15 amino acids. V lost 0 bases and J lost 2, with 9 bases in between. The CDR3, as DNA: TGTGCCAGCAGCCAAGATGTCTTTGACACAGATACGCAGTATTTT. Translation: CASSQDVFDTDTQYF. The full variable domain, rest sourced from reference TRBV14 and TRBJ2-3, is EAGVTQFPSHSVIEKGQTVTLRCDPISGHDNLYWYRRVMGKEIKFLLHFVKESKQDESGMPNNRFLAERTGGTYSTLKVQPAELEDSGVYFCASSQDVFDTDTQYFGPGTRLTVL.

The chain carries TRBV6-5 and TRBJ1-2; possible D gene TRBD1, 5 bases. The germline V and J ends were trimmed by 7 bases and 1 base, with 10 bases remaining between them. CDR1 and CDR2 (germline): MNHEY, SVGAGI. The CDR3 covers 13 residues. The CDR3 DNA reads as TGTGCCAGCAAGGGACCCCATAACTATGGCTACACCTTC. It encodes CASKGPHNYGYTF.

This chain uses TRBV7-9 with TRBJ1-5, with a weak D call TRBD1 (6 bases). Germline V gene data show CDR1 as SEHNR and CDR2 as FQNEAQ (reference sequence). Between the trimmed V and J ends, which lost 4 bases and 6 bases, there was a span of 13 bases. This CDR3 is built from 14 residues. The CDR3: CASSSRGEAQPQHF. The CDR3 DNA reads TGTGCCAGCAGCTCAAGGGGGGAGGCTCAGCCCCAGCATTTT.

The V and J genes are TRBV7-9 and TRBJ1-4; 9 bases are shared with TRBD1. The germline V gene has CDR1 SEHNR and CDR2 FQNEAQ (reference sequence). V lost 5 bases and J lost 8; bases outside the gene matches: 9. This CDR3 is 15 amino acids long. CDR3 DNA sequence: TGTGCCAGCAGCCGCGTACAGGGGGCGGAAGAAAAACTGTTTTTT. Translated, it gives CASSRVQGAEEKLFF.